The clone carrying this T cell receptor beta chain was counted only a few times. Its antigen is not identified. Combining a sample-barcoded 5' primer with a J-beta primer mix, a second PCR ran for about 7 to 11 cycles. TCRdb re-called the 5' RACE reads with MiXCR, one entry per CDR3 protein. The table includes 850,000 to 1,000,000 distinct CDR3 sequences, 40% to 60% detected once. The data stem from a study of blood T cells in healthy people across ages. Across the whole study: Template-switching capture recovered about one barcoded beta molecule per two T cells.

Whole-study results and caveats: There was no known CMV status for donors, so expanded clonotype changes were possibly confounded. Per million T cells, TCR beta diversity dropped roughly linearly as age increased.

The CDR3 spans 12 residues. V shed 10 bases and J 5 bases; nucleotides not matched to a gene: 3. Germline lookup yields CDR1 MNHNS and CDR2 SASEGT. Sequences were obtained from blood. The receptor comes from a man under 40 in good health. The chain couples TRBV6-1 to TRBJ2-1; 9 bases map to TRBD1. In nucleotides, the CDR3 is TGTGCCACCTGGACAGGGGACAATGAGCAGTTCTTC. This gives the protein CATWTGDNEQFF.